A selection of T cell receptor beta chains follows, all from one sample in a study of OX40 agonist ivuxolimab in advanced cancers. Sequencing used immunoSEQ multiplex PCR; TCRdb keeps in-frame clones, though not all of them. Found here are 34,000 or so clones, about 83% of them singletons; the top ten hold roughly a third. This material consisted of CD4+ or CD8+ T cells sorted from blood, taken in a trial of the OX40 agonist ivuxolimab. The origin of the receptors is an adult with an advanced solid tumor such as melanoma, head and neck, liver or kidney cancer. Each CDR3 is given with its conserved first and last residue. D genes are given only for firm matches. Clone size is shown for a subset of rows, as once, few, many or a class of expanded clone.

J,D,size,length,V,DNA,CDR3
TRBJ2-7,.,.,12,TRBV27,TGTGCCAGCCGGTCAGGGGCCGTGGAGCAGTACTTC,CASRSGAVEQYF
TRBJ2-1,.,once,13,TRBV5-1,TGCGCCAGCAGCTTGATCAAGGACCATGAGCAGTTCTTC,CASSLIKDHEQFF
TRBJ2-3,.,.,16,TRBV4-1,TGCGCCAGCAGCCAAGAGAACCGGGAATACGGAGATACGCAGTATTTT,CASSQENREYGDTQYF
TRBJ1-1,.,.,13,TRBV7-9,TGTGCCAGCCGGGACCCGATGGACACTGAAGCTTTCTTT,CASRDPMDTEAFF
TRBJ2-7,TRBD2,.,14,TRBV7-2,TGTGCCAGCAGCTTTAGCGGGGCCTCCTACGAGCAGTACTTC,CASSFSGASYEQYF
TRBJ1-4,TRBD1,few,14,TRBV19,TGTGCCAGTAGTTGGGACAGGGAAGGTGAAAAACTGTTTTTT,CASSWDREGEKLFF
TRBJ1-5,.,.,16,TRBV27,TGTGCCAGCAGTTTAGGGGGGCCGGGGTTAGGCCAGCCCCAGCATTTT,CASSLGGPGLGQPQHF
TRBJ2-2,TRBD1,.,16,TRBV7-9,TGTGCCAGCAGCCCTACGGACAGGGGAGTCGCCGGGGAGCTGTTTTTT,CASSPTDRGVAGELFF
TRBJ2-5,.,.,13,TRBV7-2,TGTGCCAGCAGCTTAGCCTCACAAGAGACCCAGTACTTC,CASSLASQETQYF
TRBJ2-7,.,.,13,TRBV2,TGTGCCAGCACTTACAGGGCTCCCTACGAGCAGTACTTC,CASTYRAPYEQYF
TRBJ2-7,.,.,14,TRBV27,TGTGCCAGCAGTCGGACACTGTCCGCCTACGAGCAGTACTTC,CASSRTLSAYEQYF
TRBJ1-5,TRBD1,.,15,TRBV4-1,TGCGCCAGCAGTGAGGGACAGGGTGGCAATCAGCCCCAGCATTTT,CASSEGQGGNQPQHF
TRBJ1-5,.,.,15,TRBV28,TGTGCCAGCAGTTTCCCCGGGACACACAATCAGCCCCAGCATTTT,CASSFPGTHNQPQHF
TRBJ2-7,TRBD1,once,14,TRBV27,TGTGCCAGCACCGGGACAGGGGCCGCCTACGAGCAGTACTTC,CASTGTGAAYEQYF
TRBJ1-3,.,.,16,TRBV18,TGTGCCAGCTCACCACCCTGGGCCGCCTCTGGAAACACCATATATTTT,CASSPPWAASGNTIYF
TRBJ2-3,.,.,15,TRBV27,TGTGCCAGCAGTTACCCCGGGGGCAACCGAGATACGCAGTATTTT,CASSYPGGNRDTQYF
TRBJ1-3,.,once,15,TRBV15,TGTGCCACCAGCAGAGCCATGGAGTCTGGAAACACCATATATTTT,CATSRAMESGNTIYF
TRBJ2-6,TRBD1,.,17,TRBV5-8,TGTGCCAGCAGCGAGGGACAGGTTCCCTCTGGGGCCAACGTCCTGACTTTC,CASSEGQVPSGANVLTF
TRBJ1-5,.,.,15,TRBV4-2,TGTGCCAGCAGCCAAGTTTTGGCAGCAAATCAGCCCCAGCATTTT,CASSQVLAANQPQHF
TRBJ1-2,TRBD1,.,14,TRBV10-3,TGTGCCAGCAGCGCCGGGACAGGGTTCTATGGCTACACCTTC,CASSAGTGFYGYTF
TRBJ1-2,.,once,18,TRBV10-2,TGCGCCAGCGGGAGCGGGAGCCTAAGAGACGAAGCTAACTATGGCTACACCTTC,CASGSGSLRDEANYGYTF
TRBJ2-1,.,.,15,TRBV9,TGTGCCAGCAGCCCCTGGGGGGAGAACTACAATGAGCAGTTCTTC,CASSPWGENYNEQFF
TRBJ2-2,TRBD2,.,16,TRBV6-5,TGTGCCAGCAGTTACTCGATCGGGAGGGAATCCGGGGAGCTGTTTTTT,CASSYSIGRESGELFF
TRBJ2-7,TRBD1,medium-sized,13,TRBV2,TGTGCCACCGGGACAGATTATTCCTACGAGCAGTACTTC,CATGTDYSYEQYF
TRBJ2-3,TRBD2,.,17,TRBV19,TGTGCCAGTAGTACCCAAACTAGCGGGAGGTTGACAGATACGCAGTATTTT,CASSTQTSGRLTDTQYF
TRBJ2-1,TRBD2,.,11,TRBV7-2,TGTGCCAGCAGCGAACTAGCGGAGCAGTTCTTC,CASSELAEQFF
TRBJ1-5,.,.,13,TRBV19,TGTGCCAGTAGGCGGGTCTTCAATCAGCCCCAGCATTTT,CASRRVFNQPQHF
TRBJ2-7,.,.,14,TRBV7-9,TGTGCCAGCGGTGAGGGTAGCAGTTCCTACGAGCAGTACTTC,CASGEGSSSYEQYF
TRBJ1-2,.,.,14,TRBV2,TGTGCCAGCAGGGCAGGGAAATGGTCTGATGGCTACACCTTC,CASRAGKWSDGYTF
TRBJ1-5,TRBD1,.,16,TRBV27,TGTGCCAGCGCACGGACAGGGAGGACTAGCAATCAGCCCCAGCATTTT,CASARTGRTSNQPQHF
TRBJ1-3,.,.,15,TRBV19,TGTGCCAGTAGTATCTTGGATTACTCTGGAAACACCATATATTTT,CASSILDYSGNTIYF
TRBJ2-5,.,.,16,TRBV7-9,TGTGCCAGCAGCATTACCGGGACGCCGGATGGGGAGACCCAGTACTTC,CASSITGTPDGETQYF
TRBJ2-1,.,.,14,TRBV5-4,TGTGCCAGCAGCTTACGGGGGTTGGGCAATGAGCAGTTCTTC,CASSLRGLGNEQFF
TRBJ2-3,.,.,14,TRBV5-1,TGCGCCAGCAGGTTTACCCCATGGGCAGATACGCAGTATTTT,CASRFTPWADTQYF
TRBJ2-7,.,.,13,TRBV7-8,TGTGCCAGCAGCCCGGGGGTACCCTACGAGCAGTACTTC,CASSPGVPYEQYF
TRBJ1-6,TRBD1,.,15,TRBV19,TGTGCCAGTACCCCCGGGACAGGGGTAGTTCCACCCCTCCACTTT,CASTPGTGVVPPLHF
TRBJ2-1,.,once,16,TRBV7-3,TGTGCCAGCAGCTACTGGGGCAGGGCGCCATACAATGAGCAGTTCTTC,CASSYWGRAPYNEQFF
TRBJ2-3,.,medium-sized,16,TRBV21-1,TGTGCCAGCAGCAAAGCGAGGGCAGCTAGCACAGATACGCAGTATTTT,CASSKARAASTDTQYF
TRBJ2-1,TRBD2,.,15,TRBV11-3,TGTGCCAGCAGCGTAACGGGACTAGCGGGAGGAGAGCAGTTCTTC,CASSVTGLAGGEQFF
TRBJ1-1,TRBD1,.,12,TRBV5-1,TGCGCCAGCAGCTATACAGGGGATGAAGCTTTCTTT,CASSYTGDEAFF
TRBJ2-1,.,.,16,TRBV27,.,CASSFWQWDRDNEQFF
TRBJ2-3,.,.,14,TRBV9,TGTGCCAGCAGCGTAGCTAAGAGGGCAGATACGCAGTATTTT,CASSVAKRADTQYF
TRBJ1-2,.,.,14,TRBV27,TGTGCCAGCAGTTTATCGATAGGAGGGGATGGCTACACCTTC,CASSLSIGGDGYTF
TRBJ2-1,TRBD2,.,17,TRBV18,TGTGCCAGCTCACCACCGGAGGAGACTAGCGAAAATAATGAGCAGTTCTTC,CASSPPEETSENNEQFF
TRBJ2-4,.,once,14,TRBV7-9,TGTGCCAGCAGCTTAGTGCAAGCCAAAAACATTCAGTACTTC,CASSLVQAKNIQYF
TRBJ1-2,.,.,12,TRBV5-6,TGTGCCAGCAGCCAGACAGGTTATGGCTACACCTTC,CASSQTGYGYTF
TRBJ2-2,.,.,11,TRBV7-8,TGTGCCAGCATAGACACCGGGGAGCTGTTTTTT,CASIDTGELFF
TRBJ1-1,.,few,15,TRBV6-6,TGTGCCAGCAGCCACCAGCTAGGGACCGAACTTGAAGCTTTCTTT,CASSHQLGTELEAFF
TRBJ2-2,.,.,11,TRBV27,TGTGCCAGCAGTTCCACCGGGGAGCTGTTTTTT,CASSSTGELFF
TRBJ2-2,TRBD2,.,17,TRBV9,TGTGCCAGCAGCGGGACTAGCGGGGGATATAACACCGGGGAGCTGTTTTTT,CASSGTSGGYNTGELFF
TRBJ2-7,TRBD2,few,15,TRBV6-5,TGTGCCAGCAGTTACCGGACTAGCGGAACCTACGAGCAGTACTTC,CASSYRTSGTYEQYF
TRBJ1-1,.,.,13,TRBV7-3,TGTGCCAGCAGCCCCACAGGGACCGCTGAAGCTTTCTTT,CASSPTGTAEAFF
TRBJ2-1,.,.,17,TRBV11-2,TGTGCCAGCAGCTTATCGGCAGGGGCGGGCTCCTACAATGAGCAGTTCTTC,CASSLSAGAGSYNEQFF
TRBJ1-2,.,.,15,TRBV5-4,TGTGCCAGCAGCTTGGTCAGGGGAGACGTCGATGGCTACACCTTC,CASSLVRGDVDGYTF
TRBJ1-2,.,.,15,TRBV4-1,TGCGCCAGCAGCCAACTTACGGGGCGCTGGTATGGCTACACCTTC,CASSQLTGRWYGYTF
TRBJ2-7,.,.,12,TRBV6-5,TGTGCCAGCAGTTACTCGACCTACGAGCAGTACTTC,CASSYSTYEQYF
TRBJ2-5,.,once,18,TRBV4-1,TGCGCCAGCAGCCAAGGACCACGAGAACGCCGTACAAGCGAGACCCAGTACTTC,CASSQGPRERRTSETQYF
TRBJ2-7,.,.,14,TRBV7-2,TGTGCCAGCAGCCTATCGGACATCACCTACGAGCAGTACTTC,CASSLSDITYEQYF
TRBJ2-3,.,.,13,TRBV6-5,TGTGCCAGCAGTTACTCGGGCCTAGATACGCAGTATTTT,CASSYSGLDTQYF